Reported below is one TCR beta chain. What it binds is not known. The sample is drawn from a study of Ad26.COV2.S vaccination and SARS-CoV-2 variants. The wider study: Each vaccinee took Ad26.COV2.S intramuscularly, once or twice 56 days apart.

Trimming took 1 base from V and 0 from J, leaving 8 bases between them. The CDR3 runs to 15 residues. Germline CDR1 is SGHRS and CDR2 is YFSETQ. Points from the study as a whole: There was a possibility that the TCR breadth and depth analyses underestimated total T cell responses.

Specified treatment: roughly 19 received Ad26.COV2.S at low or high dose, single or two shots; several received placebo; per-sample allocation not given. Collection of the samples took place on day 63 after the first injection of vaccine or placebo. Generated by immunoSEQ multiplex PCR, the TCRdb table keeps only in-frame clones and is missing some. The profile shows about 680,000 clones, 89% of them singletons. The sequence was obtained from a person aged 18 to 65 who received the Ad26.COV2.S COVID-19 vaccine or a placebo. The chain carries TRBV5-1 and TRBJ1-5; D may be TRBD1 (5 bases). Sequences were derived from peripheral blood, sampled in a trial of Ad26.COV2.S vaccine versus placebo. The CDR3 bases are TGCGCCAGCAGCTTGTGGGGGTATAGCAATCAGCCCCAGCATTTT. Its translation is CASSLWGYSNQPQHF.